The text below deals with one T cell receptor beta chain. This clonotype was seen only a few times. Its antigen remains undetermined. The sample holds no much larger clone one base away, and base qualities are not on file. The data were obtained in a study of post-analysis software for immune sequencing data (dated by TCRdb to between 2015 and 2016). For the wider study: Relapsing-remitting, secondary progressive and progressive-relapsing multiple sclerosis were recorded as disease courses, and subtype annotation was lacking for some patients. The patient repertoires were compared against roughly 12 previously published healthy control repertoires obtained from donors aged 6 to 25 years. A subset of samples was prepared in parallel using single-end sample barcoding, then pooled and co-amplified after Illumina adapter ligation. General conclusions and limits of the study: Direct clustering with F measure showed strong co-clustering of samples prepared in the same batch, prompting a batch-effect correction. Significantly higher frequencies in patients than in controls were found for roughly 5 TRBV segments, including TRBV5-6, TRBV5-1 and TRBV20-1. The multiple sclerosis patient group was slightly younger than the control group. Significantly lower normalized Chao1 diversity was found in multiple sclerosis patients than in controls, suggesting substantial peripheral T-cell clonal expansion.

To demonstrate the VDJtools post-analysis software, TCR beta repertoires were profiled from the peripheral blood of about 13 young patients with multiple sclerosis. The multiple sclerosis patients were children and adolescents between roughly 6 and 17 years of age. The method behind the library was PCR. TCRdb shows the sequencer as Illumina HiSeq 2500. To reduce PCR and sequencing biases, unique molecular identifiers were incorporated into the TCR beta cDNA libraries. Approximately 500,000 cDNA molecules were obtained per 1 to 10 million input T cells, so each molecule approximated one T cell. The patient libraries were prepared and sequenced with the same protocol used for the earlier healthy control dataset. Samples belonging to the same batch were prepared together, multiplexed and sequenced on a shared HiSeq lane. From the authors' description of their analysis: Raw barcoded reads were processed with MIGEC, and single-read molecular identifier groups were discarded before consensus assembly and CDR3 extraction. VDJtools was used for post-analysis of the clonotype tables, with diversity normalized by down-sampling every dataset to the smallest sample size. Repertoire overlap clustering matched CDR3 amino acid but not nucleotide sequences to correct batch-related cross-sample contamination. The raw public reads went through TCRdb reprocessing: fastp at Q25, MiXCR clone calling, in-frame beta chains kept. Every entry covers one CDR3 protein and lists the most common genes and DNA from its rows. For this entry, the V and J calls and clone size follow TCRdb and not the study's own pipeline. The sample table holds 750,000 to 900,000 distinct CDR3 sequences, of which 46% were seen once. 4.9% of the sample is held by the ten biggest clonotypes.

Relative to germline, V is missing 6 bases and J is missing 2 bases, with 3 bases of the junction outside any gene match. Via the germline V gene, CDR1 is SNHLY and CDR2 FYNNEI. The CDR3 has 15 amino acids, counting the end cysteine and phenylalanine. Only CDR3 DNA is held: 45 bases, read in frame from base 1. The sample taken for sequencing was blood. The chain is made from TRBV2 and TRBJ2-1; the junction holds 11 bases that match TRBD2. The sequence derives from a girl under 18 with multiple sclerosis. The encoded CDR3 is CASRRTSGPYNEQFF. The sequenced DNA: TGTGCCAGCAGAAGGACTAGCGGGCCCTACAATGAGCAGTTCTTC.